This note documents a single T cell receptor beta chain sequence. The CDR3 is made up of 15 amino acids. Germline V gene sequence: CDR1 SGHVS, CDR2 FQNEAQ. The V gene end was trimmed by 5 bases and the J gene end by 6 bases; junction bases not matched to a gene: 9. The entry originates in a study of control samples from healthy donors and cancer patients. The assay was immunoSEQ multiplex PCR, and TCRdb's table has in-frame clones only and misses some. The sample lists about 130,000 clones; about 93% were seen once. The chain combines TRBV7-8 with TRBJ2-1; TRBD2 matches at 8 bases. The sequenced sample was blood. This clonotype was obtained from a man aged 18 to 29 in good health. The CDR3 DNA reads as TGTGCCAGCAGCCGAGGCGGGGGGCCCATCAATGAGCAGTTCTTC. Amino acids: CASSRGGGPINEQFF.